Below, 26 T cell receptor beta chains from the same sample are listed, as sequenced in a study of blood T cell repertoires in COVID-19. Clones were sequenced by immunoSEQ multiplex PCR, and TCRdb holds only the in-frame ones, with some missing. The profile shows about 440,000 clones, roughly 89% of them singletons. Sequencing was carried out using peripheral blood. All receptors come from a woman aged 25-40 years with acute or convalescent COVID-19.

The rearrangement links TRBV2 to TRBJ1-2; 7 bases align to TRBD1. Germline-derived CDR1 and CDR2 are SNHLY and FYNNEI. This CDR3 is built from 13 residues. V shed 9 bases and J 0 bases; nucleotides not matched to a gene: 4. The CDR3 DNA reads TGTGCCAGGGGGGACAGAACTAACTATGGCTACACCTTC. This encodes CARGDRTNYGYTF.

The genes are TRBV13 and TRBJ2-7, with TRBD1 identical over 8 bases. Trimming cost V 5 bases and J 5 bases; bases outside gene matches: 8. The V gene's germline CDR1 is PRHDT and CDR2 FYEKMQ (reference sequence). This CDR3 has 14 amino acids. CDR3 DNA: TGTGCCAGCAGCAACCGGGACAGGAGGGACGAGCAGTACTTC. This codes for CASSNRDRRDEQYF.

This chain uses TRBV7-3 with TRBJ2-2; the D is unclear. The V end lost 5 bases, the J end lost 6 bases, and 7 bases lay between the germline ends. The CDR3 consists of 12 residues. The germline V gene encodes CDR1 SGHTA and CDR2 FQGTGA. In nucleotides, the CDR3 is TGTGCCAGCAGCCTCTCCTCCGGGGAGCTGTTTTTT. It encodes CASSLSSGELFF.

The rearrangement joins TRBV2 to TRBJ1-4; no firm D call. Trimming left V 5 bases short and J 4 bases short, with 8 bases between. This CDR3 comprises 13 residues. Germline V gene lookup returns CDR1 SNHLY and CDR2 FYNNEI. This chain's CDR3 is CASSRYGNEKLFF. CDR3 sequence (DNA): TGTGCCAGCAGTCGCTACGGTAATGAAAAACTGTTTTTT.

The chain employs TRBV3-1 (or the pseudogene TRBV3-2) and TRBJ1-2; D not certain. Between the trimmed V and J ends, which lost 1 base and 6 bases, there was a span of 15 bases. From germline, CDR1 is LGHDT and CDR2 YNNKEL (reference sequence). The CDR3 is made up of 15 amino acids. The CDR3 nucleotides read TGTGCCAGCAGCCAAGGGTGGGGAGGGAAAAATGGCTACACCTTC. This encodes CASSQGWGGKNGYTF.

This clone has only one observation. This chain joins TRBV28 and TRBJ1-6; D unclear. Germline assignment: CDR1 MDHEN and CDR2 SYDVKM. This CDR3 has 15 amino acids. Trimming pared 7 bases from V and 2 bases from J, leaving 12 bases between. CDR3 bases: TGTGCCAGCACCGTGGGCCCGACCTATAATTCACCCCTCCACTTT. It translates to CASTVGPTYNSPLHF.

This clone was counted a single time. The V and J genes are TRBV2 and TRBJ1-1; 7 bases align to TRBD1. The CDR3 extends over 14 amino acids. Germline trimming cut 5 bases from V and 3 bases from J; bases unmatched to any gene: 6. Germline V gene lookup returns CDR1 SNHLY and CDR2 FYNNEI. The CDR3 DNA sequence: TGTGCCAGCAGTATAAGGGGGCGCGACACTGAAGCTTTCTTT. It is translated as CASSIRGRDTEAFF.

V is TRBV7-9 and J is TRBJ1-6, with a possible D match to TRBD1 (6 bases). Trimming shortened V by 5 bases and J by 3 bases, and 14 bases separated the two germline ends. CDR1 and CDR2 from the germline V gene are SEHNR and FQNEAQ (reference sequence). The CDR3 has 16 residues. The DNA of the CDR3 is TGTGCCAGCAGCCCTCGGGGGGCCGGCTATAATTCACCCCTCCACTTT. Residues: CASSPRGAGYNSPLHF.

The chain joins TRBV4-1 to TRBJ2-7, with a possible D match to TRBD1 (5 bases). In germline, CDR1 is MGHRA, CDR2 YSYEKL. V was pared by 1 base and J by 2 bases, with 12 bases between. CDR3 length: 15 residues. The CDR3: CASSQASAGTYEQYF. The CDR3 DNA sequence: TGCGCCAGCAGCCAAGCGTCGGCAGGGACCTACGAGCAGTACTTC.

Only one count was recorded for this clone. V and J are TRBV19 and TRBJ1-1; D is unresolved. Germline-derived CDR1 and CDR2 are LNHDA and SQIVND (reference sequence). Trimming took 5 bases from V and 7 from J, leaving 14 bases between them. The CDR3 contains 13 residues. This CDR3 reads CASSYRHTDEAFF. The CDR3 DNA sequence: TGTGCCAGTAGTTACCGACATACCGATGAAGCTTTCTTT.

This clone was recorded only once. The chain joins TRBV4-1 to TRBJ2-7; 9 bases align to TRBD1. CDR3 length: 15 residues. CDR1 and CDR2 (germline): MGHRA, YSYEKL. With V trimmed by 3 bases and J by 3 bases, 6 bases remained unmatched. This CDR3 is CASSHPGQGGYEQYF. The CDR3 DNA is TGCGCCAGCAGCCACCCGGGACAGGGAGGCTACGAGCAGTACTTC.

Many counts were recorded for this clone. This chain joins TRBV5-4 and TRBJ1-3, with 7 bases identical to TRBD1. Germline assignment: CDR1 SGHNT and CDR2 YYREEE (reference sequence). The V gene end was trimmed by 4 bases and the J gene end by 2 bases; junction bases not matched to a gene: 3. The CDR3 is 14 residues long. The CDR3 loop reads CASSPGTAGNTIYF. The CDR3, as DNA: TGTGCCAGCAGCCCCGGGACAGCTGGAAACACCATATATTTT.

CDR3 in DNA: TGTGCCAGCAGTCCCAGGGACAGTGTCTATGGCTACACCTTC. This codes for CASSPRDSVYGYTF. The chain links TRBV27 to TRBJ1-2, with 7 bases identical to TRBD1. Trimming took 5 bases from V and 4 from J; bases not matched to a gene: 7. This CDR3 is 14 amino acids long. In germline, CDR1 is MNHEY, CDR2 SMNVEV (reference sequence).

The chain couples TRBV5-6 to TRBJ1-5, with D unclear. This CDR3 comprises 14 residues. V gave up 3 bases and J gave up 0 bases, with 7 bases separating them. The germline CDR1 and CDR2 sequences are SGHDT and YYEEEE. The CDR3 DNA follows: TGTGCCAGCAGCTCGAGTTATAGCAATCAGCCCCAGCATTTT. As protein: CASSSSYSNQPQHF.

This rearrangement joins TRBV7-8 to TRBJ1-6; no clear D. Trimming stripped 5 bases from V and 4 bases from J, with 9 bases between. Germline V CDR1 and CDR2: SGHVS, FQNEAQ. This CDR3 has 14 residues. DNA of the CDR3: TGTGCCAGCAGCCGCGACGGGTATAATTCACCCCTCCACTTT. This sequence encodes CASSRDGYNSPLHF.

The V call is TRBV6-5, the J call TRBJ2-7; 9 positions agree with TRBD2. The CDR3 spans 15 residues. V trimming: 7 bases; J trimming: 0 bases; junction bases outside the gene matches: 7. Germline V gene data show CDR1 as MNHEY and CDR2 as SVGAGI. The CDR3: CASIKSGGYSYEQYF. The CDR3 region has the DNA TGTGCCAGCATAAAAAGCGGGGGGTACTCCTACGAGCAGTACTTC.

The chain carries TRBV28 and TRBJ2-3; the D gene is possibly TRBD1 (6 bases). This CDR3 contains 19 residues. Trimming stripped 3 bases from V and 1 base from J, with 23 bases between. Germline V gene sequence: CDR1 MDHEN, CDR2 SYDVKM. The CDR3 bases are TGTGCCAGCAGTTTGGGGTACGGACAGCTCCATCGCGGCACAGATACGCAGTATTTT. Translation: CASSLGYGQLHRGTDTQYF.

A few counts support this clone. The V and J genes are TRBV4-1 and TRBJ1-4; D possibly corresponds to TRBD1 (5 bases). Trimming removed 1 base from V and 7 bases from J, with 16 bases in between. This CDR3 contains 16 residues. CDR1 and CDR2 (germline): MGHRA, YSYEKL. CDR3 protein: CASSQGSGGRREKLFF. CDR3 sequence (DNA): TGCGCCAGCAGCCAAGGGAGCGGGGGTAGACGTGAAAAACTGTTTTTT.

The gene calls are TRBV19 and TRBJ1-1; 7 bases fit TRBD1. Germline V gene lookup returns CDR1 LNHDA and CDR2 SQIVND (reference sequence). After removal of 5 bases from V and 8 bases from J, the junction contained 8 bases not matched to a gene. The CDR3 extends over 13 amino acids. Here the CDR3 reads CASSPYRGREAFF. CDR3 DNA: TGTGCCAGTAGTCCGTACAGGGGACGAGAAGCTTTCTTT. Combining the CDR3 with reference TRBV19 and TRBJ1-1 gives the whole variable domain DGGITQSPKYLFRKEGQNVTLSCEQNLNHDAMYWYRQDPGQGLRLIYYSQIVNDFQKGDIAEGYSVSREKKESFPLTVTSAQKNPTAFYLCASSPYRGREAFFGQGTRLTVV.

This chain connects TRBV9 to TRBJ2-7, with 7 bases matching TRBD1. The CDR3 is 16 residues long. Germline values: CDR1 SGDLS, CDR2 YYNGEE. V shed 4 bases, J shed 2 bases, and the junction held 12 bases outside the gene matches. The CDR3 nucleotides read TGTGCCAGCAGCCCAAAGATGGGACAGCTAGCCTACGAGCAGTACTTC. It yields the protein CASSPKMGQLAYEQYF.

J is TRBJ2-3 and V is TRBV9, with TRBD2 as a possible D gene (7 bases). This CDR3 has 16 residues. Trimming removed 0 bases at V and 2 bases at J, with 13 bases between. The germline gives CDR1 SGDLS, CDR2 YYNGEE. The CDR3 nucleotides are TGTGCCAGCAGCGTAGAAGGGGGGGCCTCCACAGATACGCAGTATTTT. It codes for CASSVEGGASTDTQYF.

The genes are TRBV7-9 and TRBJ1-6; 7 bases agree with TRBD1. This CDR3 contains 15 residues. V lost 4 bases and J lost 9; bases outside the gene matches: 9. From germline, CDR1 is SEHNR and CDR2 FQNEAQ (reference sequence). The CDR3 DNA reads as TGTGCCAGCAGCTGGAGGGGGCGGCTGGTTTCACCCCTCCACTTT. Its translation: CASSWRGRLVSPLHF.

The rearrangement links TRBV27 to TRBJ1-1; no firm D call. Trimming stripped 6 bases from V and 5 bases from J, with 7 bases between. The CDR3 is 11 residues long. Germline V lookup: CDR1 MNHEY, CDR2 SMNVEV (reference sequence). In nucleotides, the CDR3 is TGTGCCAGCAGAGCCGGGACTGAAGCTTTCTTT. Translating gives CASRAGTEAFF.

V usage is TRBV14 and J usage is TRBJ2-3; TRBD2 agrees at 10 bases. The CDR3 totals 16 residues. Germline lookup yields CDR1 SGHDN and CDR2 FVKESK. V lost 5 bases and J lost 2; bases outside the gene matches: 7. The CDR3 spells CASSIAGGHHTDTQYF. The DNA of the CDR3 is TGTGCCAGCAGCATAGCGGGGGGCCACCACACAGATACGCAGTATTTT.

The CDR3 protein is CASSPAGIVHEQYF. Here the CDR3 DNA reads TGTGCCAGCAGCCCTGCAGGTATAGTTCACGAGCAGTACTTC. This chain uses TRBV7-2 with TRBJ2-7; the D is unclear. Trimming left V 5 bases short and J 5 bases short, with 16 bases between. In germline, CDR1 is SGHTA, CDR2 FQGNSA. This CDR3 spans 14 amino acids.

This chain joins TRBV14 and TRBJ2-5; D might be TRBD1 (6 bases). The CDR3 runs 14 residues. The V and J ends lost 5 bases and 2 bases respectively, with 12 bases between them. Germline V lookup: CDR1 SGHDN, CDR2 FVKESK. DNA of the CDR3: TGTGCCAGCAGCTTGTTGGGACATCAAGAGACCCAGTACTTC. It specifies CASSLLGHQETQYF.